The clone carrying this T cell receptor beta chain was counted a few times. The CDR3 contains 16 residues. The V and J ends lost 6 bases and 2 bases respectively, with 18 bases between them. From germline, CDR1 is SNHLY and CDR2 FYNNEI. The source of the sample is a study of T-cell reconstitution after alpha-beta-depleted transplantation in children. The TCRbeta library was prepared with unique molecular identifiers. TCRdb re-called the PCR reads through MiXCR, storing one row per CDR3 protein. In the table there are some 400,000 distinct CDR3 sequences, about a fifth of which are singletons. The specimen was PBMCs from the stem cell graft donor, collected from the stem cell graft. The TCR comes from a human donor who donated a stem cell graft to a child with acute myeloid leukemia. J is TRBJ2-3 and V is TRBV2, with a possible D match to TRBD1 (5 bases). CDR3 in DNA: TGTGCCAGCAGCACATCCAGGGATGGCTTCACAGATACGCAGTATTTT. Translation: CASSTSRDGFTDTQYF.